Following are 3 T cell receptor beta chains from one sample sequenced in a study of T cell responses to AZD1222 COVID-19 vaccine (dated by TCRdb to the early 2020s). The protocol used for the library was the immunoSEQ multiplex PCR assay. The source is immuneACCESS, and TCRdb retained only in-frame sequences with V and J called. Part of the clones is not carried over; for the studies checked, unresolved V genes explain less than half of this, and the remainder is unexplained. The sample contains about 99,000 clones, around nine tenths of them found a single time. Roughly an eighth of the sample rests with the top ten. This sample's time point label indicates: baseline before first vaccination. Sequenced material: peripheral blood, taken on day 0 of AZD1222 vaccination. Receptors originate from an adult in good health.

As to this clone: Other nucleotide sequences from this sample produce the same CDR3. The rearrangement joins TRBV19 to TRBJ1-6; TRBD1 is a possible D gene (6 bases). Trimming removed 6 bases at V and 6 bases at J, with 15 bases between. This CDR3 is 15 amino acids long. Per the germline V gene, CDR1 is LNHDA and CDR2 is SQIVND (reference sequence). This CDR3 is CASSASGTPNSPLHF. The CDR3 nucleotides read TGTGCCAGTAGCGCATCCGGGACACCTAATTCACCCCTCCACTTT.

The chain links TRBV19 to TRBJ1-1; D is perhaps TRBD1 (5 bases). The CDR3 has 13 residues. V lost 6 bases to trimming and J lost 0 bases, with 8 bases between them. Per the germline V gene, CDR1 is LNHDA and CDR2 is SQIVND (reference sequence). The CDR3 DNA follows: TGTGCCAGTAGCGCAGGGTTGAACACTGAAGCTTTCTTT. Protein product: CASSAGLNTEAFF. Variable domain in full (rest from reference TRBV19 and TRBJ1-1): DGGITQSPKYLFRKEGQNVTLSCEQNLNHDAMYWYRQDPGQGLRLIYYSQIVNDFQKGDIAEGYSVSREKKESFPLTVTSAQKNPTAFYLCASSAGLNTEAFFGQGTRLTVV.

V usage is TRBV12-3 or TRBV12-4 and J usage is TRBJ2-7, with a tentative D call TRBD1 (5 bases). V was cut by 2 bases and J by 5 bases, with 10 bases left in between. CDR3 size: 13 residues. The CDR3 region has the DNA TGTGCCAGCAGTTTACGGACAATCGACGAGCAGTACTTC. Protein product: CASSLRTIDEQYF.